The clone carrying this TCR beta chain showed up many times. As for the cDNA, it was generated by 5'RACE with 10-nucleotide random UMIs. TCRdb fed the 5' RACE reads into MiXCR, producing one record per CDR3 protein. This table has about 31,000 distinct CDR3 sequences, 10% to 15% appearing once. Documented time point: technical triplicate 2. The study built sorted libraries from around 1 million CD4+ or CD8+ T cells. The data are from a study of neurological immune-mediated disorders. The TCR originated in a female donor with HTLV-1-associated myelopathy (HAM/TSP). Sequenced input: CD4+ T cells from blood.

The CDR3 region has the DNA TGTGCCAGCAGCCCCCAGATCAATCAGCCCCAGCATTTT. It specifies CASSPQINQPQHF. The chain employs TRBV11-2 and TRBJ1-5; no firm D call. V dropped 5 bases and J dropped 3 bases, with 8 bases sitting between them. The CDR3 has 13 amino acids. Germline V gene lookup returns CDR1 SGHAT and CDR2 FQNNGV.